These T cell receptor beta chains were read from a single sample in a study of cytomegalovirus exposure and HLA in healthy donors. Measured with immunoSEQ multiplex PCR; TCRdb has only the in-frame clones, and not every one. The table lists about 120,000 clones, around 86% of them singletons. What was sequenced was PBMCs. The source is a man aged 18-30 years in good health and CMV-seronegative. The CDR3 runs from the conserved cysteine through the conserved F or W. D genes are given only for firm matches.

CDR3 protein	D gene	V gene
CASSERGNYGYTF	NA	TRBV10-2
CASSAGTGRNEKLFF	TRBD1	TRBV7-9
CASSQASGTNTGELFF	TRBD2	TRBV4-1
CASSPTRATSGSGGSSYNEQFF	TRBD2	TRBV5-1
CASRGTGGTYEQYF	TRBD1	TRBV25-1
CASSSQLAGGRDEQFF	TRBD2	TRBV18
CASGPAGVNSPLHF	NA	TRBV19
CASSLIGTGPYEQYF	TRBD1	TRBV27
CASSVGQASGNTIYF	TRBD1	TRBV5-1
CASSKVDGGRYEQYF	TRBD2	TRBV4-1
CASSLVSGFITDTQYF	NA	TRBV5-6
CASSYPGESGANVLTF	NA	TRBV6-5
CASSGREELFF	NA	TRBV7-9
CATSTRIQGASEKLFF	TRBD1	TRBV15
CASSGWGRGNQPQHF	NA	TRBV5-6
CASSPPGVQETQYF	NA	TRBV18
CASSSGHYEQYF	NA	TRBV5-4
CASSKGVGGSDTQYF	NA	TRBV9
CASTLNNEQFF	NA	TRBV2
CATSRESGNTIYF	NA	TRBV5-1
CASSLADRGKDEQFF	TRBD1	TRBV7-9
CASSAGPAGGYTF	NA	TRBV5-1
CASSLDGQGLQPQHF	TRBD1	TRBV11-2
CASSGTLHEQFF	NA	TRBV7-6
CAWSDPSGQETQYF	TRBD2	TRBV30
CAISDGLAGIETQYF	TRBD2	TRBV10-3
CASSVAGGDTQYF	TRBD2	TRBV9
CASSVPPGRRGATQYF	NA	TRBV5-6
CASRPGQGREGNEQFF	TRBD1	TRBV2
CAWTGTGDEKLFF	TRBD1	TRBV30
CASSSHRGDGYTF	TRBD1	TRBV27
CASSHSREGRYPPLHF	NA	TRBV2
CASSLGRASTNEKLFF	NA	TRBV5-4
CASGLVPGFGTTSSYNEQFF	NA	TRBV12-5
CASRNYRVGQTEAFF	NA	TRBV6-4
CASTGTGGFYEQYF	NA	TRBV21-1
CASSTLGVSENTEAFF	NA	TRBV19
CASSVRTGSGYGYTF	TRBD1	TRBV6-1
CASSEELSGGEAFF	NA	TRBV6-1
CASRPGTANTGELFF	TRBD1	TRBV5-4
CTTPGVAGDEQFF	NA	TRBV1
CASSPGTVGYTF	TRBD1	TRBV19